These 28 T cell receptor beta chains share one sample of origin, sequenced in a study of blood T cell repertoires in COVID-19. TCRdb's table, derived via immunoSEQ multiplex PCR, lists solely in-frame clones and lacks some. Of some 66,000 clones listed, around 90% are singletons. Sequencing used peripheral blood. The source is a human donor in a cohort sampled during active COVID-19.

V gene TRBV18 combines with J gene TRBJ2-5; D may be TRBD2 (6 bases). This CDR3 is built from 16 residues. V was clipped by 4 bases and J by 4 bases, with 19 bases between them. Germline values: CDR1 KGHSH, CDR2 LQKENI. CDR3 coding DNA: TGTGCCAGCTCACGGAACCGGGACTTGACCAGAGAGACCCAGTACTTC. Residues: CASSRNRDLTRETQYF.

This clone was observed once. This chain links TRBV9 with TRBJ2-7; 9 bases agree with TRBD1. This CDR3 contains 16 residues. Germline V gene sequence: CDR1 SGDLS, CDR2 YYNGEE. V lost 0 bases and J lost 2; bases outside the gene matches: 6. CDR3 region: CASSVEQGAPTYEQYF. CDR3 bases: TGTGCCAGCAGCGTAGAACAGGGGGCTCCCACCTACGAGCAGTACTTC. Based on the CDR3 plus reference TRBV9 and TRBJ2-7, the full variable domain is DSGVTQTPKHLITATGQRVTLRCSPRSGDLSVYWYQQSLDQGLQFLIQYYNGEERAKGNILERFSAQQFPDLHSELNLSSLELGDSALYFCASSVEQGAPTYEQYFGPGTRLTVT.

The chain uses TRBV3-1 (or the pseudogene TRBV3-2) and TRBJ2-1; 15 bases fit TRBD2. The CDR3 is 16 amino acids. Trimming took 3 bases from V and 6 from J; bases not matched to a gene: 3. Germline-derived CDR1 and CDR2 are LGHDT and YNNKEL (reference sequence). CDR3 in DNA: TGTGCCAGCAGCCAGGGACTAGCGGGAGGAATCAATGAGCAGTTCTTC. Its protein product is CASSQGLAGGINEQFF.

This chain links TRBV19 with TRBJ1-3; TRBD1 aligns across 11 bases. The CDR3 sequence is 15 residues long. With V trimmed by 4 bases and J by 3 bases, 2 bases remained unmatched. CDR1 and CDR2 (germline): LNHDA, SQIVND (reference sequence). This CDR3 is CASSTDRGHGNTIYF. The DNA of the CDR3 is TGTGCCAGTAGTACGGACAGGGGGCATGGAAACACCATATATTTT.

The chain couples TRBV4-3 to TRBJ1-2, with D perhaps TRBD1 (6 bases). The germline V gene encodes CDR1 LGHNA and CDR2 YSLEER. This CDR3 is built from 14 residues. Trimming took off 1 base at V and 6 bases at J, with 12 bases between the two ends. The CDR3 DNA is TGCGCCAGCAGCCAAGCGATACAGGGCCATGGCTACACCTTC. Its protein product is CASSQAIQGHGYTF.

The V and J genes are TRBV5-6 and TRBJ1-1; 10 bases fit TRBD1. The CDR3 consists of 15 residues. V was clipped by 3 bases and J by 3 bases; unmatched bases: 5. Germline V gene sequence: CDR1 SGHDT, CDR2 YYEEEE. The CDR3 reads CASSWRTGGHTEAFF. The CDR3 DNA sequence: TGTGCCAGCAGCTGGAGGACAGGGGGGCACACTGAAGCTTTCTTT.

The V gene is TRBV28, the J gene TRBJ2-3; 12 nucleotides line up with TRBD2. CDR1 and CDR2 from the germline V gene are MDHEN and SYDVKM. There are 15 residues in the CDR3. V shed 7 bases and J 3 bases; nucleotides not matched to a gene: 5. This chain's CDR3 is CASTQTSGRTDTQYF. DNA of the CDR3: TGTGCCAGCACACAGACTAGCGGGAGAACAGATACGCAGTATTTT.

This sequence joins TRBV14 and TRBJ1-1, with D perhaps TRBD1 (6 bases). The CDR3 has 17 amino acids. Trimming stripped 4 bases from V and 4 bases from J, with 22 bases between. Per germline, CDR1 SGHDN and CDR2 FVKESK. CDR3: CASSPPRGGAFGTEAFF. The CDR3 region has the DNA TGTGCCAGCAGCCCTCCTAGGGGGGGGGCGTTCGGCACTGAAGCTTTCTTT.

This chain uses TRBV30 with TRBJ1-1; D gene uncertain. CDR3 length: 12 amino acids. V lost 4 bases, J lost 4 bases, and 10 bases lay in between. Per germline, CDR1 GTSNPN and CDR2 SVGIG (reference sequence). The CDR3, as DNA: TGTGCCTGGATGTCAGGTACCACTGAAGCTTTCTTT. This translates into CAWMSGTTEAFF.

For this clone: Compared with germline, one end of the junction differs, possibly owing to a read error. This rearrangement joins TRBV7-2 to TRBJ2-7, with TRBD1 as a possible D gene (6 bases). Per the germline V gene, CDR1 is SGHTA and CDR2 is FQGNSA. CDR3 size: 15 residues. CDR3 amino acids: CASSVATGSTYEQYF. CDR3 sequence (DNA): TGTGCCAGCAGCGTAGCGACAGGCTCGACCTACGAGCAGTACTTC. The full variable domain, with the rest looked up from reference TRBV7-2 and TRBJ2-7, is GAGVSQSPSNKVTEKGKDVELRCDPISGHTALYWYRQSLGQGLEFLIYFQGNSAPDKSGLPSDRFSAERTGGSVSTLTIQRTQQEDSAVYLCASSVATGSTYEQYFGPGTRLTVT.

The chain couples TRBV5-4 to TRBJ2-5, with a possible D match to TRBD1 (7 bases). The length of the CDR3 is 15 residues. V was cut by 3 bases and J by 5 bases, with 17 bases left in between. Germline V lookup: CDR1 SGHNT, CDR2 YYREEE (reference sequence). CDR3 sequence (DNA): TGTGCCAGCAGCTCCACGCCGACAGGGAGGGAGACCCAGTACTTC. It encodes CASSSTPTGRETQYF.

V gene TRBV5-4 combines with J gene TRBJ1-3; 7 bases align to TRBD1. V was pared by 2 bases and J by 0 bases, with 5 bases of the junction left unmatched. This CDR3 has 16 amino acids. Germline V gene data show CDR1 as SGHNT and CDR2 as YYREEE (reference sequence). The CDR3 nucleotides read TGTGCCAGCAGCTTCGGGACAGCGAACTCTGGAAACACCATATATTTT. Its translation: CASSFGTANSGNTIYF.

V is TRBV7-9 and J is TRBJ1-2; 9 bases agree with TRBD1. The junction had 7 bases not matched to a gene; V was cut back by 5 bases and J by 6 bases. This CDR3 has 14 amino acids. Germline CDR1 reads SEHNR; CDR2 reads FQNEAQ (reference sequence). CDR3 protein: CASSPRTGEDGYTF. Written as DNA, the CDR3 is TGTGCCAGCAGCCCCAGGACAGGGGAGGATGGCTACACCTTC.

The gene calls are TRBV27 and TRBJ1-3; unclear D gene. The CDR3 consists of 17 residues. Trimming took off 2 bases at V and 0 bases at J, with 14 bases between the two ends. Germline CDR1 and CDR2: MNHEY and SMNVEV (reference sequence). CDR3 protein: CASSLTGNSFSGNTIYF. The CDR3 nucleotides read TGTGCCAGCAGTTTAACGGGGAACTCGTTCTCTGGAAACACCATATATTTT.

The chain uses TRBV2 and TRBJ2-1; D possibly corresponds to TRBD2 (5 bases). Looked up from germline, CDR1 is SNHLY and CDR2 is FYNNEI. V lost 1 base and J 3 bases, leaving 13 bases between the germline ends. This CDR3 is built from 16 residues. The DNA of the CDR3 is TGTGCCAGCAGTGAAGAGCGGTCGAGGCTCTACAATGAGCAGTTCTTC. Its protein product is CASSEERSRLYNEQFF.

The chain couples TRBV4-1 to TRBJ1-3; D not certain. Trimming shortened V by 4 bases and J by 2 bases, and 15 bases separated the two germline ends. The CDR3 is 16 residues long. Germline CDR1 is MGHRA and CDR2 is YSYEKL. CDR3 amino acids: CASSPQWALTGNTIYF. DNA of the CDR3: TGCGCCAGCAGCCCACAGTGGGCATTGACTGGAAACACCATATATTTT.

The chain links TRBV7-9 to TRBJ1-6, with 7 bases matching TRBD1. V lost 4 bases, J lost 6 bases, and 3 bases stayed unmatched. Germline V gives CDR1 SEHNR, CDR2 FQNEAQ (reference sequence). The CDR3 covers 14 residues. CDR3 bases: TGTGCCAGCAGCTCCGGGACAGTTAATTCACCCCTCCACTTT. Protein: CASSSGTVNSPLHF.

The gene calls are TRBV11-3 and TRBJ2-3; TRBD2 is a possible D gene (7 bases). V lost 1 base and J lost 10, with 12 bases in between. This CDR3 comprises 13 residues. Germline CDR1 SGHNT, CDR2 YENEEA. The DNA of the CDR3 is TGTGCCAGCAGCTTAGGGGGGGGCGGGGCGCAGTATTTT. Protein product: CASSLGGGGAQYF.

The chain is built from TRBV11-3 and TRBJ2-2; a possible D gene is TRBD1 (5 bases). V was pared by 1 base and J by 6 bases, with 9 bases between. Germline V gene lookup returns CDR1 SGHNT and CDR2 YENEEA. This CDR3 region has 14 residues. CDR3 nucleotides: TGTGCCAGCAGCTTAGGCGCAGGGTCCGGGGAGCTGTTTTTT. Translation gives CASSLGAGSGELFF.

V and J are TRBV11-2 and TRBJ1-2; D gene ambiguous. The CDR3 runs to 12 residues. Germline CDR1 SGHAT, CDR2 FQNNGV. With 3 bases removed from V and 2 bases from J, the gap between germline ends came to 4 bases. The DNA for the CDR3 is TGTGCCAGCAGCTTCCAGAACTATGGCTACACCTTC. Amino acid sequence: CASSFQNYGYTF.

The CDR3 loop is CASSLAGAQTNTGELFF. The CDR3 nucleotides are TGTGCCAGCAGCTTAGCTGGGGCTCAAACGAACACCGGGGAGCTGTTTTTT. The chain employs TRBV7-2 and TRBJ2-2; tentatively, D is TRBD1 (5 bases). The germline CDR1 and CDR2 sequences are SGHTA and FQGNSA. This CDR3 comprises 17 residues. Deletions cut 0 bases from V and 0 bases from J, with 11 bases between.

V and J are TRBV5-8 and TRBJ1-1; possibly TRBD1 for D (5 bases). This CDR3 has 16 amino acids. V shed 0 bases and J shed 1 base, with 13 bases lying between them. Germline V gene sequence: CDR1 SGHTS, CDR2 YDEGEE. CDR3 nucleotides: TGTGCCAGCAGCTTGGCCTTCGGACAAAAGAACACTGAAGCTTTCTTT. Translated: CASSLAFGQKNTEAFF.

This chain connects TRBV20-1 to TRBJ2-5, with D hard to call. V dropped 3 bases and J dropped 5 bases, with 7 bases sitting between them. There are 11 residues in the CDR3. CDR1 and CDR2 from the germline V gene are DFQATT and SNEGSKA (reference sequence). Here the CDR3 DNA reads TGCAGTGCTAGCCTCTCGGAGACCCAGTACTTC. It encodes CSASLSETQYF.

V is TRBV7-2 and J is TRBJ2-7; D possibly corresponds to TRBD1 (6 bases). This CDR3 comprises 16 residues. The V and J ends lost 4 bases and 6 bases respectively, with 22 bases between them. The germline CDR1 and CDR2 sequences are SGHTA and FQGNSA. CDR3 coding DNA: TGTGCCAGCAGCTCGTTGGGGCTACAGGGTGATGCCGAGCAGTACTTC. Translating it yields CASSSLGLQGDAEQYF.

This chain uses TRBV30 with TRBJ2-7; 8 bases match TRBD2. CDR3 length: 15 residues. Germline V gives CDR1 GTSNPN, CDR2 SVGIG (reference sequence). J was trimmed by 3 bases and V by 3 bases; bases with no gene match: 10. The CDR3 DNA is TGTGCCTGGAGGATCCCTGGGCGGGGGGTCTACGAGCAGTACTTC. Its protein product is CAWRIPGRGVYEQYF.

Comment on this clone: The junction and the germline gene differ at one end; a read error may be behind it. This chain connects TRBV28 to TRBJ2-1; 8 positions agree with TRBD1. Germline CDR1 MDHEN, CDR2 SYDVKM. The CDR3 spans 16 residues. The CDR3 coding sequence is TGTGCCAGCAGTCTATGGGGACAGGACTCCTACAATGAGCAGTTCTTC. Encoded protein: CASSLWGQDSYNEQFF.

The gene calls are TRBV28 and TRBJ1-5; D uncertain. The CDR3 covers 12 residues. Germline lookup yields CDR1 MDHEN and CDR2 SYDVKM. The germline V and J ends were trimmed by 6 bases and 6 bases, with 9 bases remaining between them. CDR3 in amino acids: CASRELGQPQHF. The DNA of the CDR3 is TGTGCCAGCAGAGAACTCGGTCAGCCCCAGCATTTT.

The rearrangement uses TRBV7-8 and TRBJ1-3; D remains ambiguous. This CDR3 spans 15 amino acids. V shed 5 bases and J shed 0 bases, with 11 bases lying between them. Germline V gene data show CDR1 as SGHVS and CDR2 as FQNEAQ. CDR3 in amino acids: CASSRDSSSGNTIYF. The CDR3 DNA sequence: TGTGCCAGCAGCCGAGATAGCAGCTCTGGAAACACCATATATTTT.